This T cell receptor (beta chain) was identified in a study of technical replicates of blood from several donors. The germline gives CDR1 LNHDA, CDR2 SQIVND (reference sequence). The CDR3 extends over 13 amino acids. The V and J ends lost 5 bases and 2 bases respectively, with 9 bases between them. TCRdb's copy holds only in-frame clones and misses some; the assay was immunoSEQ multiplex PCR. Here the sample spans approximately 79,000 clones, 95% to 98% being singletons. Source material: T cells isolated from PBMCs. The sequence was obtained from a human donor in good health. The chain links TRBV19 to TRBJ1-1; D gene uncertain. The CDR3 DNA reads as TGTGCCAGTAGTCTGTACCTAAACACTGAAGCTTTCTTT. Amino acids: CASSLYLNTEAFF.